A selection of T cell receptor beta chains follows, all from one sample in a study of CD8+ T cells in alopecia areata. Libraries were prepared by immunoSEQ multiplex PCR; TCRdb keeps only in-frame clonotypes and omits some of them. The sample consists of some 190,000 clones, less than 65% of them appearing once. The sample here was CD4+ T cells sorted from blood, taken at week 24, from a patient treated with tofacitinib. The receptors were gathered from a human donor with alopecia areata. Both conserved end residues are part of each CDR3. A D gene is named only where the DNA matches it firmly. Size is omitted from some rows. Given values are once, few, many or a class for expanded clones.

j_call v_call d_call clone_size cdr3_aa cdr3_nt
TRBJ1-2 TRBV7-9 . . CASSLDNYGYTF TGTGCCAGCAGCTTGGACAACTATGGCTACACCTTC
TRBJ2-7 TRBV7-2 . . CASRFTGTNYEQYF TGTGCCAGCCGATTCACCGGGACAAACTACGAGCAGTACTTC
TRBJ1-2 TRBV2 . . CASSGGGYTF TGTGCCAGCAGTGGAGGAGGCTACACCTTC
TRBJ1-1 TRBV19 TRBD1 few CASIGTGASTEAFF TGTGCCAGTATAGGGACAGGGGCGAGCACTGAAGCTTTCTTT
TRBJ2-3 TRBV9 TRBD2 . CASDPRAGGWTDTQYF TGTGCCAGCGACCCCCGGGCGGGGGGGTGGACAGATACGCAGTATTTT
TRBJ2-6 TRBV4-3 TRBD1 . CASSQLGQGKVTGANVLTF TGCGCCAGCAGCCAATTAGGACAGGGAAAGGTAACTGGGGCCAACGTCCTGACTTTC
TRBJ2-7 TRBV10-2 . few CASTPNYEQYF TGCGCCAGCACTCCAAACTACGAGCAGTACTTC
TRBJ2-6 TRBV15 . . CATSRREGANVLTF TGTGCCACCAGCAGACGGGAGGGGGCCAACGTCCTGACTTTC
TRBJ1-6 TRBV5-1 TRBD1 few CASSRDRPYNSPLHF TGCGCCAGCAGCCGGGACAGGCCCTATAATTCACCCCTCCACTTT
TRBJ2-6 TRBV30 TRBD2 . CAWSPGLGGANVLTF TGTGCCTGGAGTCCGGGACTAGGTGGGGCCAACGTCCTGACTTTC
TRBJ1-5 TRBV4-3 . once CASSQMRHSNQPQHF TGCGCCAGCAGCCAGATGAGACATAGCAATCAGCCCCAGCATTTT
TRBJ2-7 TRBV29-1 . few CSVRDSIYEQYF TGCAGCGTGCGGGACAGTATCTACGAGCAGTACTTC
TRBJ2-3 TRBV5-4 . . CASSDAGVAYTQYF TGTGCCAGCAGCGACGCCGGGGTGGCGTATACGCAGTATTTT
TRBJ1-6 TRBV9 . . CASSAGQINSPLHF TGTGCCAGCAGCGCCGGCCAAATAAATTCACCCCTCCACTTT
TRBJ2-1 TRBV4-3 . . CASSQEPGNEQFF TGCGCCAGCAGCCAAGAGCCCGGCAATGAGCAGTTCTTC
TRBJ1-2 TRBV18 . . CASSPNQGVGNGYTF TGTGCCAGCTCACCAAATCAGGGAGTTGGTAATGGCTACACCTTC
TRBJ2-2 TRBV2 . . CVSGLDTGELFF TGTGTTTCGGGGTTAGACACCGGGGAGCTGTTTTTT
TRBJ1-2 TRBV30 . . CAWSPDRRGYGYTF TGTGCCTGGAGCCCGGACAGACGGGGCTATGGCTACACCTTC
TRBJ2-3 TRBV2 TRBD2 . CASRKREWRDTQYF TGTGCCAGCAGGAAGCGGGAGTGGAGGGATACGCAGTATTTT
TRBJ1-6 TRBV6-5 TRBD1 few CASSYAPGTANSPLHF TGTGCCAGCAGTTACGCTCCCGGGACAGCAAATTCACCCCTCCACTTT
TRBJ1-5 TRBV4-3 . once CASSRDRSNQPQHF TGCGCCAGCAGCAGGGATAGAAGCAATCAGCCCCAGCATTTT
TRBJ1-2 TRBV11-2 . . CASSSITGLGGYTF TGTGCCAGCAGCTCGATAACAGGCCTCGGGGGCTACACCTTC
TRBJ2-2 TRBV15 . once CATGKGGGITGELFF TGTGCCACCGGGAAGGGGGGCGGTATCACCGGGGAGCTGTTTTTT
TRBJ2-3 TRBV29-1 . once CSVEDSGEYTQYF TGCAGCGTTGAAGATAGTGGGGAGTATACGCAGTATTTT
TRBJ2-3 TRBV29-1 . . CSVARQATDTQYF TGCAGCGTTGCAAGACAGGCAACAGATACGCAGTATTTT
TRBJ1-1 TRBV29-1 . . CSVGIGGYEAFF TGCAGCGTTGGTATAGGTGGATATGAAGCTTTCTTT
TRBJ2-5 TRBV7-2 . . CASSGQGGRETQYF TGTGCCAGCAGCGGCCAAGGAGGGAGAGAGACCCAGTACTTC
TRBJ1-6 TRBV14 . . CASSQDRGSNSPLHF TGTGCCAGCAGCCAAGATCGGGGCAGTAATTCACCCCTCCACTTT
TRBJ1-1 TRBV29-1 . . CSSRSPTQVNTEKNTEAFF TGCAGCTCTAGATCGCCTACTCAGGTTAATACAGAAAAGAACACTGAAGCTTTCTTT
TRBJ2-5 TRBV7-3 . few CASSPNAQETQYF TGTGCCAGCAGCCCTAATGCACAAGAGACCCAGTACTTC
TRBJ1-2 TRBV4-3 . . CASSPAANYGYTF TGCGCCAGCAGCCCGGCGGCTAACTATGGCTACACCTTC
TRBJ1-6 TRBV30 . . CAWSVRAEVPLHF TGTGCCTGGAGTGTACGGGCGGAGGTACCCCTCCACTTT
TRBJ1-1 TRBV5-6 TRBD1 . CASSGRQGRGTEAFF TGTGCCAGCAGCGGACGACAGGGAAGGGGCACTGAAGCTTTCTTT
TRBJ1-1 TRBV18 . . CASSPGGQNTEAFF TGTGCCAGCTCACCGGGGGGCCAGAACACTGAAGCTTTCTTT
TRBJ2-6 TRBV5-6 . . CASSFAGAGANVLTF TGTGCCAGCAGCTTTGCAGGGGCTGGGGCCAACGTCCTGACTTTC
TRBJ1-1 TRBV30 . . CAFKAGGGAFF TGTGCCTTCAAGGCAGGCGGGGGAGCTTTCTTT
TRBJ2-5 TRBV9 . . CASSVGGEKSETQYF TGTGCCAGCAGCGTAGGAGGAGAAAAGTCAGAGACCCAGTACTTC
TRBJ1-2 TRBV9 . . CASSVAPSPNGYTF TGTGCCAGCAGCGTAGCTCCGAGTCCAAATGGCTACACCTTC
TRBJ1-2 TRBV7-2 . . CASSLIPDGYTF TGTGCCAGCAGCTTAATCCCCGATGGCTACACCTTC
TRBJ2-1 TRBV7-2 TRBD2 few CASSLGLAGTNEQFF TGTGCCAGCAGCTTGGGACTAGCGGGGACCAATGAGCAGTTCTTC
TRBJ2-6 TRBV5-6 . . CASSNQGSGANVLTF TGTGCCAGCAGCAATCAGGGTTCCGGGGCCAACGTCCTGACTTTC
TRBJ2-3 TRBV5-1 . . CASSLGWTSTDTQYF TGCGCCAGCAGCTTGGGGTGGACTAGCACAGATACGCAGTATTTT
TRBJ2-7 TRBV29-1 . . CSVSRGVRNEQYF TGCAGCGTCTCACGAGGGGTAAGGAACGAGCAGTACTTC
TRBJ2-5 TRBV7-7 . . CASSSQATETQYF TGTGCCAGCAGTTCTCAGGCGACCGAGACCCAGTACTTC
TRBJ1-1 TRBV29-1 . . CSVALILTNTEAFF TGCAGCGTTGCTTTGATTTTAACGAACACTGAAGCTTTCTTT
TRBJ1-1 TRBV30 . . CAWNRNTEAFF TGTGCCTGGAACCGGAACACTGAAGCTTTCTTT
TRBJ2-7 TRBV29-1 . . CSAHTAAYEQYF TGCAGCGCCCACACAGCTGCCTACGAGCAGTACTTC
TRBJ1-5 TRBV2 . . CASRLSEPQHF TGTGCCAGCCGATTATCGGAGCCCCAGCATTTT
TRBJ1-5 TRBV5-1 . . CASSLEGSNQPQHF TGCGCCAGCAGCTTGGAGGGGAGCAATCAGCCCCAGCATTTT
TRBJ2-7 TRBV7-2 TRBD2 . CASSLVARTSGSYEQYF TGTGCCAGCAGCTTAGTGGCCCGGACTAGCGGATCCTACGAGCAGTACTTC